This T cell receptor beta chain emerged from a study of identical twins. Findings and limits, study-wide: In beta out-of-frame sequences, the excess sharing between twins was weaker.

Every donor was a healthy Caucasian. A remark on this clonotype: What it binds is not known.

TCRdb re-called the 5' RACE reads through MiXCR, storing one row per CDR3 protein. The repertoire holds some 760,000 distinct CDR3 sequences, around a sixth seen once, with roughly 13% in the top ten. The V end was cut by 4 bases, the J end by 4 bases, with 11 bases between. The CDR3 is 13 residues long. Germline CDR1 SQVTM, CDR2 ANQGSEA. These records were also assigned to another study, of T cells expressing NK-cell markers.

The chain has TRBV29-1 and TRBJ2-1; TRBD1 might be the D (6 bases). This receptor was identified in a woman aged 18-29 years in good health. The sample taken for sequencing was PBMCs. The CDR3 coding sequence is TGCAGCGTTGGCAGGGGACAATACAATGAGCAGTTCTTC. It encodes CSVGRGQYNEQFF.